Below are 28 T cell receptor beta chains sequenced from a single sample in a study of technical replicates of blood from a handful of donors. Method: immunoSEQ multiplex PCR; TCRdb's copy keeps in-frame clones and lacks some. The table has 80,000 or so clones, 95% to 98% seen once. Sequenced input: T cells isolated from PBMCs. Receptors were obtained from a human donor in good health.

This sequence joins TRBV30 and TRBJ2-7; D may be TRBD1 (6 bases). Germline CDR1 and CDR2: GTSNPN and SVGIG (reference sequence). The CDR3 loop spans 11 amino acids. V was trimmed by 2 bases and J by 9 bases, leaving 11 bases between them. This CDR3 reads CAWSPQGAQYF. The CDR3 nucleotides are TGTGCCTGGAGTCCACAGGGAGCGCAGTACTTC.

A single count supports this clone. The gene calls are TRBV11-2 and TRBJ2-1; D is possibly TRBD2 (5 bases). Germline values: CDR1 SGHAT, CDR2 FQNNGV. Trimming took off 1 base at V and 4 bases at J, with 8 bases between the two ends. The CDR3 contains 14 residues. CDR3 DNA: TGTGCCAGCAGCTTAGGACTATTATACAATGAGCAGTTCTTC. Amino acids: CASSLGLLYNEQFF. The full variable domain, rest sourced from reference TRBV11-2 and TRBJ2-1, is EAGVAQSPRYKIIEKRQSVAFWCNPISGHATLYWYQQILGQGPKLLIQFQNNGVVDDSQLPKDRFSAERLKGVDSTLKIQPAKLEDSAVYLCASSLGLLYNEQFFGPGTRLTVL.

The chain uses TRBV11-3 and TRBJ1-2; possibly TRBD1 for D (5 bases). The V and J ends lost 4 bases and 5 bases respectively, with 8 bases between them. The V gene's germline CDR1 is SGHNT and CDR2 YENEEA. CDR3 length: 12 amino acids. The CDR3 DNA reads TGTGCCAGCAGCTCCGGGGGGTATGGCTACACCTTC. It translates to CASSSGGYGYTF.

The rearrangement uses TRBV7-3 and TRBJ2-7, with D tentatively TRBD2 (5 bases). From germline, CDR1 is SGHTA and CDR2 FQGTGA. The length of the CDR3 is 13 residues. V was cut by 5 bases and J by 5 bases, with 13 bases left in between. In nucleotides, the CDR3 is TGTGCCAGCAGCATGGGCCCCGGGGACGAGCAGTACTTC. Translating gives CASSMGPGDEQYF.

The chain couples TRBV19 to TRBJ1-2; no clear D. Germline lookup yields CDR1 LNHDA and CDR2 SQIVND (reference sequence). The CDR3 runs 13 residues. Trimming left V 3 bases short and J 1 base short, with 6 bases between. CDR3 sequence: CASSIAVNYGYTF. The CDR3 region has the DNA TGTGCCAGTAGTATTGCGGTTAACTATGGCTACACCTTC.

This chain connects TRBV5-1 to TRBJ1-5; weak D call: TRBD1 (5 bases). V gave up 4 bases and J gave up 5 bases, with 13 bases separating them. The CDR3 runs 14 residues. Germline CDR1 reads SGHRS; CDR2 reads YFSETQ. The CDR3 protein is CASSGGLPHQPQHF. The CDR3 DNA sequence: TGCGCCAGCAGCGGGGGACTCCCACATCAGCCCCAGCATTTT.

The rearrangement links TRBV11-2 to TRBJ1-2, with TRBD1 as a possible D gene (5 bases). Germline CDR1 is SGHAT and CDR2 is FQNNGV. V lost 3 bases and J lost 4, with 9 bases in between. This CDR3 has 13 residues. CDR3 amino acids: CASSLTERYGYTF. Written as DNA, the CDR3 is TGTGCCAGCAGCTTGACAGAACGCTATGGCTACACCTTC. The whole variable domain, remainder taken from reference TRBV11-2 and TRBJ1-2, is EAGVAQSPRYKIIEKRQSVAFWCNPISGHATLYWYQQILGQGPKLLIQFQNNGVVDDSQLPKDRFSAERLKGVDSTLKIQPAKLEDSAVYLCASSLTERYGYTFGSGTRLTVV.

Sample share makes this clone medium-sized. V gene TRBV6-5 combines with J gene TRBJ2-7; 7 bases are a match to TRBD2. V lost 6 bases and J lost 3; bases outside the gene matches: 5. The CDR3 spans 13 residues. Germline CDR1 is MNHEY and CDR2 is SVGAGI. CDR3 loop: CASRGGDNYEQYF. CDR3 in DNA: TGTGCCAGCAGGGGGGGGGATAACTACGAGCAGTACTTC.

The V call is TRBV4-1, the J call TRBJ1-2, with 7 bases that match TRBD1. The germline gives CDR1 MGHRA, CDR2 YSYEKL. Unmatched junction bases numbered 3, after V lost 1 base and J lost 4 bases. This CDR3 comprises 14 residues. The CDR3 coding sequence is TGCGCCAGCAGCCAAGGACAGGGAGGCTATGGCTACACCTTC. Its protein is CASSQGQGGYGYTF.

The rearrangement links TRBV2 to TRBJ2-5; weak D call: TRBD1 (5 bases). V dropped 4 bases and J dropped 5 bases, with 11 bases sitting between them. In germline, CDR1 is SNHLY, CDR2 FYNNEI. The CDR3 runs to 13 residues. CDR3 DNA sequence: TGTGCCAGCAGTGCGACAGCGCGGGAGACCCAGTACTTC. Amino acid sequence: CASSATARETQYF.

V is TRBV6-5 and J is TRBJ2-1; TRBD1 agrees at 8 bases. V shed 7 bases, J shed 7 bases, and the junction held 6 bases outside the gene matches. This CDR3 is built from 13 residues. Germline loops: CDR1 MNHEY, CDR2 SVGAGI. The CDR3 loop is CASTPYRGNEQFF. CDR3 DNA: TGTGCCAGCACCCCATACAGGGGGAATGAGCAGTTCTTC.

DNA for the CDR3: TGTGCCAGCAGCCACGGGCAGGGGGGAAACACCATATATTTT. Translating it yields CASSHGQGGNTIYF. This rearrangement joins TRBV7-9 to TRBJ1-3; TRBD1 might be the D (6 bases). V lost 5 bases, J lost 4 bases, and 12 bases lay in between. The CDR3 totals 14 residues. In germline, CDR1 is SEHNR, CDR2 FQNEAQ (reference sequence).

The CDR3 coding sequence is TGTGCCAGCAGTGAAGCGGGGGGTCTCTACGAGCAGTACTTC. Encoded protein: CASSEAGGLYEQYF. The V gene is TRBV6-1, the J gene TRBJ2-7; D is possibly TRBD2 (6 bases). Germline loops: CDR1 MNHNS, CDR2 SASEGT. V was shortened by 0 bases and J by 3 bases, with 9 bases between the two germline ends. This CDR3 region has 14 residues.

The DNA for the CDR3 is TGTGCCAGCATAAAGCGGGAGCCCCCTACCCTTTCCTACGAGCAGTACTTC. Translation: CASIKREPPTLSYEQYF. The J gene is TRBJ2-7, the V gene TRBV28; TRBD2 aligns across 8 bases. V was clipped by 7 bases and J by 1 base; unmatched bases: 15. Germline values: CDR1 MDHEN, CDR2 SYDVKM. The CDR3 extends over 17 amino acids.

The chain links TRBV9 to TRBJ2-2; D might be TRBD1 (5 bases). CDR1 and CDR2 from the germline V gene are SGDLS and YYNGEE. The V and J ends lost 0 bases and 4 bases respectively, with 16 bases between them. This CDR3 region has 17 residues. CDR3 nucleotides: TGTGCCAGCAGCGTAGCTGCAGGGAAGGGTACCACCGGGGAGCTGTTTTTT. Translated: CASSVAAGKGTTGELFF.

CDR3 nucleotide sequence: TGCGCCAGCAGCCAGTCCCTGGCTAGCGGGAGTCAGCAGTACTTC. Protein sequence: CASSQSLASGSQQYF. This chain uses TRBV5-1 with TRBJ2-7, with 10 positions matching TRBD2. Germline trimming cut 4 bases from V and 8 bases from J; bases unmatched to any gene: 12. This CDR3 is built from 15 residues. In germline, CDR1 is SGHRS, CDR2 YFSETQ.

The rearrangement uses TRBV7-9 and TRBJ1-1; TRBD1 is a possible D gene (6 bases). This CDR3 is built from 11 residues. The V gene lost 7 bases and the J gene lost 8 bases, with 11 bases spanning the gap. Germline V CDR1 and CDR2: SEHNR, FQNEAQ (reference sequence). In DNA, the CDR3 is TGTGCCAGCATACGGACAGCCGAAGCTTTCTTT. It yields the protein CASIRTAEAFF.

The chain employs TRBV9 and TRBJ2-6; D possibly corresponds to TRBD1 (5 bases). V was shortened by 3 bases and J by 2 bases, with 18 bases between the two germline ends. The CDR3 consists of 18 residues. Germline-derived CDR1 and CDR2 are SGDLS and YYNGEE. The CDR3 nucleotides read TGTGCCAGCAGCGACTCCAGGGAAAGACTTGCTGGGGCCAACGTCCTGACTTTC. As protein: CASSDSRERLAGANVLTF. Together with reference TRBV9 and TRBJ2-6, the CDR3 gives the full variable domain: DSGVTQTPKHLITATGQRVTLRCSPRSGDLSVYWYQQSLDQGLQFLIQYYNGEERAKGNILERFSAQQFPDLHSELNLSSLELGDSALYFCASSDSRERLAGANVLTFGAGSRLTVL.

The V call is TRBV6-5, the J call TRBJ2-7, with TRBD2 identical over 7 bases. V was clipped by 4 bases and J by 3 bases; unmatched bases: 6. The CDR3 consists of 14 residues. Germline V gene lookup returns CDR1 MNHEY and CDR2 SVGAGI. CDR3 region: CASSSAGPNYEQYF. CDR3 bases: TGTGCCAGCAGTTCAGCGGGACCTAACTACGAGCAGTACTTC.

The chain joins TRBV27 to TRBJ1-2, with 12 bases identical to TRBD1. CDR1 and CDR2 (germline): MNHEY, SMNVEV (reference sequence). The V segment lost 10 bases and the J segment 8 bases; nucleotides outside the gene matches: 11. The CDR3 contains 14 residues. This CDR3 is CATAAGTGGYGYTF. The CDR3 coding sequence is TGTGCCACCGCTGCCGGGACAGGGGGCTACGGCTACACCTTC.

The chain carries TRBV6-5 and TRBJ1-2; 11 positions agree with TRBD1. The CDR3 spans 15 residues. V lost 5 bases and J lost 4; bases outside the gene matches: 6. Germline V gene lookup returns CDR1 MNHEY and CDR2 SVGAGI. The CDR3 reads CASSGQGASFYGYTF. The CDR3 bases are TGTGCCAGCAGTGGACAGGGGGCGTCATTCTATGGCTACACCTTC.

The gene calls are TRBV7-2 and TRBJ2-2; TRBD2 matches at 8 bases. Looked up from germline, CDR1 is SGHTA and CDR2 is FQGNSA. The CDR3 sequence is 16 residues long. V lost 6 bases and J lost 3; bases outside the gene matches: 9. CDR3 sequence reads: CASRYTGTRYTGELFF. CDR3 nucleotides: TGTGCCAGCAGATATACCGGGACTAGATACACCGGGGAGCTGTTTTTT.

This clone was observed a single time. This rearrangement joins TRBV4-3 to TRBJ2-7; TRBD1 matches 7 bases. Looked up from germline, CDR1 is LGHNA and CDR2 is YSLEER. Losses at the gene ends were 0 bases for V and 3 bases for J; bases not matched to a gene: 11. The CDR3 has 17 amino acids. The CDR3 nucleotides read TGCGCCAGCAGCCAAGATTGGCGAGACAGGGCCTACTACGAGCAGTACTTC. It specifies CASSQDWRDRAYYEQYF.

The chain links TRBV29-1 to TRBJ1-1; D not certain. Trimming stripped 3 bases from V and 11 bases from J, with 13 bases between. Germline CDR1 and CDR2: SQVTM and ANQGSEA. The CDR3 is 11 residues long. The CDR3 bases are TGCAGCGTTGAGATGTGGAGGTCGGCTTTCTTT. The encoded protein is CSVEMWRSAFF.

This chain joins TRBV30 and TRBJ2-5; 10 bases align to TRBD2. Germline assignment: CDR1 GTSNPN and CDR2 SVGIG (reference sequence). The CDR3 is made up of 16 amino acids. V shed 3 bases, J shed 5 bases, and the junction held 12 bases outside the gene matches. The CDR3 region is CAWSGLAGARWETQYF. In DNA form, the CDR3 reads TGTGCCTGGAGCGGCCTAGCGGGAGCCCGTTGGGAGACCCAGTACTTC.

The chain combines TRBV5-8 with TRBJ2-7; TRBD1 agrees at 7 bases. This CDR3 contains 15 residues. Germline CDR1 is SGHTS and CDR2 is YDEGEE. With 1 base clipped from V and 1 base from J, the junction kept 5 bases outside the gene matches. CDR3 nucleotide sequence: TGTGCCAGCAGCTTGAGACAGGGTGGATCCTACGAGCAGTACTTC. Amino acids: CASSLRQGGSYEQYF.

The chain combines TRBV7-9 with TRBJ2-7; D possibly corresponds to TRBD2 (5 bases). Germline-derived CDR1 and CDR2 are SEHNR and FQNEAQ (reference sequence). The CDR3 runs 12 residues. V gave up 7 bases and J gave up 4 bases, with 11 bases separating them. Here the CDR3 reads CASTGNRYEQYF. The CDR3 region has the DNA TGTGCCAGCACCGGGAACCGTTACGAGCAGTACTTC.

The chain couples TRBV27 to TRBJ2-7; a possible D gene is TRBD2 (5 bases). V was trimmed by 0 bases and J by 7 bases, leaving 13 bases between them. Germline V gene lookup returns CDR1 MNHEY and CDR2 SMNVEV (reference sequence). This CDR3 has 14 residues. This chain's CDR3 is CASSLSTRSREQYF. The CDR3 DNA follows: TGTGCCAGCAGTTTATCAACTAGGTCTAGGGAGCAGTACTTC.